This TCR beta chain was identified in a study of shared clonotypes between healthy human individuals (TCRdb year 2020). At the level of the whole study: The cohort comprised a couple of women and three men aged 18 to 49 years. Per donor, three plates each were used for CD4 naive and CD4 memory, two for CD8 naive, and one for CD8 memory. To estimate repertoire size and how much clonotypes are shared between individuals, the study performed deep sequencing of blood TCR repertoires from a few healthy adults. Different laboratories and diverse techniques were used to prepare libraries and sequence TCR repertoires, to increase sequencing depth and limit assay-specific biases. Between about 0.9 and 8.9 billion PBMCs per donor were obtained by leukapheresis. Study-level results and caveats: Even with the large sequencing depth, rarefaction of the sorted-subset datasets indicated that sequencing was incomplete. The small number of donors limited the genetic and exposure-history diversity represented. When four donors were compared, the shared fraction of clonotypes was about 5.5% for naive CD4, over 3% for naive CD8, 2.3% for memory CD4, and 0.4% for memory CD8. Compared with non-shared clonotypes, the clonotypes found in all four sorted-subset donors had higher generation probabilities. Pairwise subsampling led to the expectation that sequencing depth would affect the degree of clonotype sharing among donors. Naive subsets generally had larger estimated clonotype richness than memory subsets did. Sampling was limited to blood, and TCR repertoires in tissue likely differ from TCR repertoires in blood.

Measured from the cysteine to the phenylalanine, the CDR3 is 15 residues long. Only CDR3 DNA remains: 45 bases, in frame from the first base. The V end gives up 5 bases and the J end 3 bases, leaving 7 bases in the junction not matched to a gene. For CDR1 and CDR2, the germline V gene lists SGHTA and FQGNSA. CD8 naive samples consisted of CD45RO-negative cells that were positively selected for CCR7, yielding a CD45RA+CCR7+ population without TemRA cells. Healthy HIV-negative adults with no recently reported acute infections or vaccinations were included as donors. Every donor was a Caucasian adult residing in Nashville, Tennessee, USA. Blood was collected by leukapheresis, and PBMCs were isolated by Ficoll-Histopaque density gradient centrifugation and then cryopreserved in liquid nitrogen vapor phase. Analytical flow cytometry was used to check the purity and quantity of each magnetically sorted T cell population. From each sorted fraction, genomic DNA was isolated and quantified by UV absorbance on a Nanodrop 2000c.

Comments on this clone: Its target antigen remains unknown. Base-call qualities are not available, and no considerably larger clone is one nucleotide away.

Using the deep immunoSEQ assay, multiplex PCR amplified TCR CDR3 regions from genomic DNA. Genomic DNA extracted from each cell subset was distributed evenly over all wells of several immunoSEQ 96-well plates, and each plate served as one replicate. For sorted subsets, about 200 ng genomic DNA, equal to 30,000 to 35,000 T cell genomes, was loaded into each replicate PCR. The purified libraries were quantified using a Qubit 3.0 fluorometer, sized with a Bioanalyzer 2100, and then quantified again using the KAPA Library Quantification kit. Each immunoSEQ 96-well plate was sequenced on its own single-read 150-cycle Illumina NextSeq 550 flow cell. From the authors' description of their analysis: Because only junctional sequences without quality scores were contained in the immunoSEQ output, filtering matching that applied to full-length reads could not be performed. To assign V/J genes and CDR3, sequences were annotated using PyIR, a Python wrapper for IgBLAST v1.9, with IMGT germline references. Any read was removed if the V/J assignment was weak (E-value above 1e-6), the CDR3 was missing, or the read contained stop codons, out-of-frame junctions, or ambiguous translated residues. V3J clonotypes were defined by identical inferred V gene, J gene, and CDR3 amino acid sequence. To compute the percentage overlap between repertoires, the number of shared unique clonotypes was divided by the size of the smaller repertoire. RTK rarefaction, the Chao1 estimator, and Recon v2.1 estimates of unobserved clonotypes were used to assess repertoire richness. Generation probabilities were computed with OLGA for all TCRbeta clonotypes obtained by the gDNA method from several donors. This immuneACCESS table, as held by TCRdb, lists in-frame sequences with V and J called but not all clones. Of the missing ones, under half trace to an unresolved V gene in checked studies; the others have no known cause. V and J calls and clone size come straight from that table; D and trimming were deduced from the DNA. This sample holds around 550,000 clones; roughly 95% were observed only once. The ten largest account for over 0.095% of the sample.

This receptor was taken from a woman in her 30s in good health. The sequenced material came from naive CD8+ T cells sorted from blood. This specimen's cell subset or site label, interpreted: CD45RA+CCR7+. The V and J genes are TRBV7-2 and TRBJ2-7, with TRBD2 matching 10 junction bases. The CDR3 loop reads CASSLGLAEVYEQYF. Read as DNA, the sequence is TGTGCCAGCAGCCTCGGACTAGCGGAAGTCTACGAGCAGTACTTC.